Below are 26 T cell receptor beta chains sequenced from a single sample in a study of blood T cell repertoires in COVID-19. Some clones are missing from TCRdb's copy, which holds only in-frame ones; the method was immunoSEQ multiplex PCR. The sample yields some 130,000 clones, about four fifths seen once. Specimen: peripheral blood. The receptors stem from a woman between 50 and 59 years old with acute or convalescent COVID-19.

This clone came up a few times. CDR3: CASSFAGVTYEQYF. CDR3 nucleotides: TGTGCCAGCAGTTTCGCAGGGGTGACCTACGAGCAGTACTTC. J is TRBJ2-7 and V is TRBV28; tentative D call: TRBD1 (6 bases). Per germline, CDR1 MDHEN and CDR2 SYDVKM. The CDR3 totals 14 residues. V was shortened by 3 bases and J by 2 bases, with 11 bases between the two germline ends.

V gene TRBV6-6 combines with J gene TRBJ2-5, with a tentative D call TRBD1 (5 bases). Trimming removed 10 bases from V and 4 bases from J, with 22 bases in between. The germline CDR1 and CDR2 sequences are MNHNY and SVGAGI (reference sequence). CDR3 size: 15 residues. The CDR3 DNA reads TGTGCCATCTCTAAATTTACAGGAAGTCCAGAGACCCAGTACTTC. Translation: CAISKFTGSPETQYF.

The chain couples TRBV24-1 to TRBJ1-2, with TRBD1 matching over 9 bases. Unmatched junction bases numbered 7, after V lost 2 bases and J lost 7 bases. The CDR3 covers 15 residues. Germline values: CDR1 KGHDR, CDR2 SFDVKD. CDR3 sequence reads: CATSDSGQGLVGYTF. In DNA form, the CDR3 reads TGTGCCACCAGTGATTCAGGACAGGGGTTAGTTGGCTACACCTTC.

The chain has TRBV18 and TRBJ1-2; D is uncertain. This CDR3 contains 14 residues. With 6 bases removed from V and 5 bases from J, the gap between germline ends came to 16 bases. Germline V gene sequence: CDR1 KGHSH, CDR2 LQKENI. CDR3 protein: CASSPQRTGYGYTF. DNA for the CDR3: TGTGCCAGCTCCCCGCAGAGGACGGGGTATGGCTACACCTTC.

The chain recombines TRBV28 with TRBJ1-5; TRBD1 agrees at 9 bases. The CDR3 has 15 residues. Per germline, CDR1 MDHEN and CDR2 SYDVKM. V lost 7 bases and J lost 4; bases outside the gene matches: 8. The CDR3 DNA reads as TGTGCCAGCACCTTAAGTGGACAGGGGAATCAGCCCCAGCATTTT. This sequence encodes CASTLSGQGNQPQHF.

This sequence joins TRBV9 and TRBJ2-7; TRBD1 matches 9 bases. V lost 4 bases and J lost 3; bases outside the gene matches: 5. CDR1 is SGDLS and CDR2 is YYNGEE in the germline V gene. CDR3 size: 14 residues. The CDR3 DNA is TGTGCCAGCAGCCCCAGGGACAGGGACTACGAGCAGTACTTC. Translation gives CASSPRDRDYEQYF.

This clone has a single count. The chain is built from TRBV30 and TRBJ1-1, with D uncertain. The V and J ends lost 2 bases and 3 bases respectively, with 10 bases between them. Germline assignment: CDR1 GTSNPN and CDR2 SVGIG (reference sequence). The CDR3 spans 13 residues. The CDR3 region is CAWSNSSYTEAFF. The CDR3 DNA is TGTGCCTGGAGTAATAGCTCCTACACTGAAGCTTTCTTT.

This clone was seen once. This chain joins TRBV6-5 and TRBJ2-2, with 13 positions matching TRBD2. CDR1 and CDR2 (germline): MNHEY, SVGAGI. Trimming cost V 8 bases and J 4 bases; bases outside gene matches: 4. The CDR3 is made up of 15 amino acids. CDR3 protein: CASQLAGGSTGELFF. In nucleotides, the CDR3 is TGTGCCAGCCAACTAGCGGGGGGGAGCACCGGGGAGCTGTTTTTT.

J is TRBJ2-1 and V is TRBV7-6; 8 bases fit TRBD2. This CDR3 comprises 18 residues. Germline values: CDR1 SGHVS, CDR2 FNYEAQ. Trimming at V came to 4 bases and at J to 6 bases, leaving 17 bases not matched to a gene. CDR3 loop: CASSSRAPSGTRGNEQFF. CDR3 in DNA: TGTGCCAGCAGCTCCAGGGCCCCTTCTGGGACTAGAGGCAATGAGCAGTTCTTC.

CDR3 residues: CASSQGPGGSNQPQHF. Written as DNA, the CDR3 is TGTGCCAGCAGCCAAGGGCCAGGGGGTAGCAATCAGCCCCAGCATTTT. The genes are TRBV3-1 (or the pseudogene TRBV3-2) and TRBJ1-5, with 7 bases aligning to TRBD1. The CDR3 runs 16 residues. The V gene end was trimmed by 1 base and the J gene end by 0 bases; junction bases not matched to a gene: 3. The germline CDR1 and CDR2 sequences are LGHDT and YNNKEL (reference sequence).

The chain links TRBV9 to TRBJ1-2; tentative D call: TRBD1 (5 bases). Germline loops: CDR1 SGDLS, CDR2 YYNGEE. CDR3 length: 15 residues. Trimming stripped 3 bases from V and 0 bases from J, with 12 bases between. The CDR3 DNA reads TGTGCCAGCAGCGCCCAGGGCGGATCTAACTATGGCTACACCTTC. Translating gives CASSAQGGSNYGYTF.

The V gene is TRBV27, the J gene TRBJ1-3; D is unclear. V gave up 3 bases and J gave up 0 bases, with 6 bases separating them. This CDR3 is 14 amino acids long. CDR1 is MNHEY and CDR2 is SMNVEV in the germline V gene (reference sequence). The CDR3 DNA reads TGTGCCAGCAGTTTTAGCAGCTCTGGAAACACCATATATTTT. This encodes CASSFSSSGNTIYF.

This chain joins TRBV19 and TRBJ1-2; D is ambiguous. V was pared by 5 bases and J by 3 bases, with 16 bases between. The CDR3 consists of 15 residues. Germline V gene lookup returns CDR1 LNHDA and CDR2 SQIVND (reference sequence). CDR3 sequence: CASSPSRSGDYGYTF. The DNA of the CDR3 is TGTGCCAGTAGTCCCAGCAGGTCCGGGGACTATGGCTACACCTTC. Supplemented by reference TRBV19 and TRBJ1-2, the full variable domain reads DGGITQSPKYLFRKEGQNVTLSCEQNLNHDAMYWYRQDPGQGLRLIYYSQIVNDFQKGDIAEGYSVSREKKESFPLTVTSAQKNPTAFYLCASSPSRSGDYGYTFGSGTRLTVV.

V gene TRBV9 combines with J gene TRBJ2-3; perhaps TRBD2 as D (6 bases). There are 15 residues in the CDR3. The germline V and J ends were trimmed by 3 bases and 1 base, with 12 bases remaining between them. CDR1 is SGDLS and CDR2 is YYNGEE in the germline V gene. The CDR3 reads CASSAAQRGTDTQYF. The CDR3 nucleotides read TGTGCCAGCAGCGCGGCCCAGCGGGGCACAGATACGCAGTATTTT.

V gene TRBV6-5 combines with J gene TRBJ2-2, with 13 positions matching TRBD2. This CDR3 is built from 15 residues. After removal of 6 bases from V and 5 bases from J, the junction contained 3 bases not matched to a gene. Germline CDR1 and CDR2: MNHEY and SVGAGI. The DNA for the CDR3 is TGTGCCAGCAGACTAGCGGGGGGGCAGACCGGGGAGCTGTTTTTT. Translated: CASRLAGGQTGELFF.

This sequence joins TRBV11-2 and TRBJ2-4, with a tentative D call TRBD2 (5 bases). Per the germline V gene, CDR1 is SGHAT and CDR2 is FQNNGV. V was trimmed by 2 bases and J by 1 base, leaving 12 bases between them. This CDR3 is built from 16 residues. The CDR3 reads CASSLPQTMAKNIQYF. The CDR3 bases are TGTGCCAGCAGCTTACCCCAGACTATGGCCAAAAACATTCAGTACTTC.

The rearrangement uses TRBV19 and TRBJ1-2; tentatively, D is TRBD1 (6 bases). The CDR3 runs to 17 residues. Per germline, CDR1 LNHDA and CDR2 SQIVND (reference sequence). Trimming took off 4 bases at V and 4 bases at J, with 22 bases between the two ends. Here the CDR3 reads CASSTRQAFSMGYGYTF. The CDR3 bases are TGTGCCAGTAGTACACGACAGGCGTTTTCCATGGGCTATGGCTACACCTTC.

The chain links TRBV7-2 to TRBJ2-7; weak D call: TRBD2 (6 bases). This CDR3 has 15 amino acids. The V end was cut by 5 bases, the J end by 5 bases, with 19 bases between. Germline V gene lookup returns CDR1 SGHTA and CDR2 FQGNSA. The CDR3 bases are TGTGCCAGCAGCAAAATCCGGGACTTCGAGAACGAGCAGTACTTC. Its translation: CASSKIRDFENEQYF.

The chain combines TRBV7-8 with TRBJ2-5; D unresolved. The ends were cut back, 3 bases at V and 4 bases at J, with 15 bases in the middle. Germline V gene data show CDR1 as SGHVS and CDR2 as FQNEAQ. The CDR3 consists of 15 residues. CDR3 coding DNA: TGTGCCAGCAGCTTTCTAGGCTCTCCGGGAGAGACCCAGTACTTC. As protein: CASSFLGSPGETQYF.

The CDR3 DNA reads as TGCGCCAGCACTGGCACGGTGGGGGGTAATTCACCCCTCCACTTT. It translates to CASTGTVGGNSPLHF. The J gene is TRBJ1-6, the V gene TRBV10-2, with TRBD1 as a possible D gene (5 bases). V was clipped by 7 bases and J by 6 bases, with 16 bases between them. Germline loops: CDR1 WSHSY, CDR2 SAAADI. The CDR3 runs to 15 residues.

The CDR3 sequence is CASSPPNNQPQHF. The CDR3 DNA reads TGTGCCAGTAGTCCCCCAAACAATCAGCCCCAGCATTTT. The chain is built from TRBV19 and TRBJ1-5, with D unresolved. The CDR3 length is 13 residues. Germline CDR1 and CDR2: LNHDA and SQIVND (reference sequence). V lost 5 bases to trimming and J lost 3 bases, with 8 bases between them.

V is TRBV24-1 and J is TRBJ1-5; TRBD1 might be the D (6 bases). The V end was cut by 4 bases, the J end by 5 bases, with 14 bases between. Germline loops: CDR1 KGHDR, CDR2 SFDVKD. The CDR3 sequence is 15 residues long. The CDR3 region is CATSDPGTIDQPQHF. For the CDR3, the DNA is TGTGCCACCAGTGACCCCGGGACAATCGATCAGCCCCAGCATTTT.

This clone was seen a few times. Written as DNA, the CDR3 is TGTGCCAGCAGCCCCGATAGGGCTAGCTATGATGAGCAGTTCTTC. Protein sequence: CASSPDRASYDEQFF. The chain recombines TRBV9 with TRBJ2-1; D might be TRBD2 (5 bases). CDR3 length: 15 amino acids. V lost 4 bases to trimming and J lost 8 bases, with 19 bases between them. CDR1 is SGDLS and CDR2 is YYNGEE in the germline V gene. Full variable domain (outside the CDR3, taken from reference TRBV9 and TRBJ2-1): DSGVTQTPKHLITATGQRVTLRCSPRSGDLSVYWYQQSLDQGLQFLIQYYNGEERAKGNILERFSAQQFPDLHSELNLSSLELGDSALYFCASSPDRASYDEQFFGPGTRLTVL.

This sequence joins TRBV11-2 and TRBJ1-2; D gene ambiguous. CDR1 SGHAT and CDR2 FQNNGV come from the germline V gene. The germline V and J ends were trimmed by 3 bases and 3 bases, with 8 bases remaining between them. CDR3 length: 13 amino acids. In nucleotides, the CDR3 is TGTGCCAGCAGCTTGACACCCGACTATGGCTACACCTTC. Protein sequence: CASSLTPDYGYTF.

The chain recombines TRBV4-1 with TRBJ2-3; 13 nucleotides match TRBD2. CDR3 length: 17 residues. Germline CDR1 MGHRA, CDR2 YSYEKL. V lost 3 bases and J lost 0; bases outside the gene matches: 3. In DNA, the CDR3 is TGCGCCAGCAGCCATATGGGACTAGCGGGGAGCACAGATACGCAGTATTTT. Translated: CASSHMGLAGSTDTQYF.

The chain carries TRBV9 and TRBJ2-7; D unresolved. Germline V lookup: CDR1 SGDLS, CDR2 YYNGEE. This CDR3 is built from 13 residues. V dropped 3 bases and J dropped 0 bases, with 7 bases sitting between them. The DNA for the CDR3 is TGTGCCAGCAGCGCGACATTCTCCTACGAGCAGTACTTC. Translating gives CASSATFSYEQYF. The whole variable domain, filled in from reference TRBV9 and TRBJ2-7, reads DSGVTQTPKHLITATGQRVTLRCSPRSGDLSVYWYQQSLDQGLQFLIQYYNGEERAKGNILERFSAQQFPDLHSELNLSSLELGDSALYFCASSATFSYEQYFGPGTRLTVT.